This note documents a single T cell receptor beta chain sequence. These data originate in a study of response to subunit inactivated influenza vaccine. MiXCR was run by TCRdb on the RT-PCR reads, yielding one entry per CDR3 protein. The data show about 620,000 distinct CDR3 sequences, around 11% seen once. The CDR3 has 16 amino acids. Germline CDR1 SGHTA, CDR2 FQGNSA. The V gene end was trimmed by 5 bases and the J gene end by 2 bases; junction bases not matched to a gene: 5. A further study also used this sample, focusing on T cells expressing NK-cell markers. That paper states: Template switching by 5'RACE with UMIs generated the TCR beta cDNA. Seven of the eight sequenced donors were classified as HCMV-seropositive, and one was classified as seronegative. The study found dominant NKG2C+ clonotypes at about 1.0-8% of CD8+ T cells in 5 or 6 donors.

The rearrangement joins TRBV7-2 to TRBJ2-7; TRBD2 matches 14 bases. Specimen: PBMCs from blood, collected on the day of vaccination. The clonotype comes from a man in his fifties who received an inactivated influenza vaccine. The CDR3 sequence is CASSGGTSGSTYEQYF. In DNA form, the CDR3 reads TGTGCCAGCAGCGGGGGGACTAGCGGGAGTACCTACGAGCAGTACTTC.